Listed below are T cell receptor beta chains from one sample, sequenced in a study of CD8 T cells in ankylosing spondylitis. TCRdb processed the 5' RACE reads anew with MiXCR; each CDR3 protein has one entry. Seen here are approximately 39,000 distinct CDR3 sequences, roughly 13% observed once, and the top ten hold 32%. The source material was synovial fluid, either unsorted or a sorted T cell fraction (not recorded which). Receptor source: a male donor with ankylosing spondylitis. Both conserved end residues are part of each CDR3. D genes are given only for firm matches. The size field is filled for only some rows; it gives once, few, many or a size class.

d_gene: NA; abundance: many; j_gene: TRBJ1-1; v_gene: TRBV24-1; CDR3nt: TGTGCCACCAGTTTTGGGGGCACTGAAGCTTTCTTT; CDR3aa: CATSFGGTEAFF
d_gene: NA; abundance: many; j_gene: TRBJ1-5; v_gene: TRBV6-2/TRBV6-3; CDR3nt: TGTGCCAGCAGACACCGGGGCCATAGCAATCAGCCCCAGCATTTT; CDR3aa: CASRHRGHSNQPQHF
d_gene: TRBD1; abundance: NA; j_gene: TRBJ2-3; v_gene: TRBV12-3/TRBV12-4; CDR3nt: TGTACCTGCAGTTTTCGGGTAGGGACAGGCGGAGGCACAGATACGCAGTATTTT; CDR3aa: CTCSFRVGTGGGTDTQYF
d_gene: NA; abundance: NA; j_gene: TRBJ2-1; v_gene: TRBV4-1; CDR3nt: TGCGCCAGCAGCCAAAGGGATCCTCAGGCATTACCCTACAATGAGCAGTTCTTC; CDR3aa: CASSQRDPQALPYNEQFF
d_gene: TRBD2; abundance: NA; j_gene: TRBJ2-5; v_gene: TRBV12-3/TRBV12-4; CDR3nt: TGTGCCAGCAGTTCCCGGGAGGGTAGTGGAGAGACCCAGTACTTC; CDR3aa: CASSSREGSGETQYF
d_gene: TRBD2; abundance: few; j_gene: TRBJ2-5; v_gene: TRBV27; CDR3nt: TGTGCCAGCAGTAAACTAGCGGACTTTCAAGAGACCCAGTACTTC; CDR3aa: CASSKLADFQETQYF
d_gene: NA; abundance: many; j_gene: TRBJ1-2; v_gene: TRBV12-3/TRBV12-4; CDR3nt: TGTGCCAGCAGTTTTTATTGGGACTACACCTTC; CDR3aa: CASSFYWDYTF
d_gene: NA; abundance: many; j_gene: TRBJ1-6; v_gene: TRBV20-1; CDR3nt: TGCAGTCACCCGGGTGGTCGGATTAATTCACCCCTCCACTTT; CDR3aa: CSHPGGRINSPLHF
d_gene: TRBD2; abundance: few; j_gene: TRBJ2-3; v_gene: TRBV10-3; CDR3nt: TGTGCCATCAGTGAGTCGGCTAGCGGGGATGCAGATACGCAGTATTTT; CDR3aa: CAISESASGDADTQYF
d_gene: NA; abundance: NA; j_gene: TRBJ2-7; v_gene: TRBV5-5; CDR3nt: TGTGCCAGCAGCTTGTATTTTGCCTACGAGCAGTACTTC; CDR3aa: CASSLYFAYEQYF
d_gene: NA; abundance: NA; j_gene: TRBJ1-2; v_gene: TRBV10-2; CDR3nt: TGCGCCAGCACCGAAATACTAGGGATGGGAGGCTACACCTTC; CDR3aa: CASTEILGMGGYTF
d_gene: NA; abundance: NA; j_gene: TRBJ2-1; v_gene: TRBV7-2; CDR3nt: TGTGCCAGCAGCTTAGCGGTGGATAGCTCCTACAATGAGCAGTTCTTC; CDR3aa: CASSLAVDSSYNEQFF
d_gene: NA; abundance: NA; j_gene: TRBJ2-7; v_gene: TRBV4-3; CDR3nt: TGCGCCAGCAGCCCGCTCCGGGCGCCGGGCGAGCAGTACTTC; CDR3aa: CASSPLRAPGEQYF
d_gene: TRBD2; abundance: few; j_gene: TRBJ2-1; v_gene: TRBV5-1; CDR3nt: TGCGCCAGCAGGAATGGGGCGGGGGGGTACAATGAGCAGTTCTTC; CDR3aa: CASRNGAGGYNEQFF
d_gene: NA; abundance: many; j_gene: TRBJ2-2; v_gene: TRBV15; CDR3nt: TGTGCCACCAGCCGATCAGGGACCGACACCGGGGAGCTGTTTTTT; CDR3aa: CATSRSGTDTGELFF
d_gene: TRBD1; abundance: NA; j_gene: TRBJ1-2; v_gene: TRBV25-1; CDR3nt: TGTGCCAGCAAGGGACAGGGACCTTATGGCTACACCTTC; CDR3aa: CASKGQGPYGYTF
d_gene: NA; abundance: many; j_gene: TRBJ2-6; v_gene: TRBV6-2/TRBV6-3; CDR3nt: TGTGCCAGCAATACAAGGGTTGATGGGGCCAACGTCCTGACTTTC; CDR3aa: CASNTRVDGANVLTF
d_gene: NA; abundance: many; j_gene: TRBJ1-2; v_gene: TRBV12-3/TRBV12-4; CDR3nt: TGTGCCAGCAGTTTTAACCCCGACAGGCGGGCCTACACCTTC; CDR3aa: CASSFNPDRRAYTF
d_gene: TRBD2; abundance: NA; j_gene: TRBJ2-5; v_gene: TRBV7-3; CDR3nt: TGTGCCAGCAGCTGGACTAGCCAGTACTTC; CDR3aa: CASSWTSQYF
d_gene: NA; abundance: NA; j_gene: TRBJ2-7; v_gene: TRBV6-5; CDR3nt: TGTGCCACCGGACGTCTGGGGGAGCAGTACTTC; CDR3aa: CATGRLGEQYF
d_gene: NA; abundance: few; j_gene: TRBJ2-2; v_gene: TRBV9; CDR3nt: TGTGCCAGCAGCGTAGACACCGGGGAGCTGTTTTTT; CDR3aa: CASSVDTGELFF
d_gene: NA; abundance: few; j_gene: TRBJ2-2; v_gene: TRBV11-3; CDR3nt: TGTGCCAGCAGCTTAGTAGGGCGGACCGGGGAGCTGTTTTTT; CDR3aa: CASSLVGRTGELFF
d_gene: NA; abundance: many; j_gene: TRBJ2-1; v_gene: TRBV20-1; CDR3nt: TGCAGTGCCCCCAGGGGAGAAAGCAATGAGCAGTTCTTC; CDR3aa: CSAPRGESNEQFF
d_gene: TRBD1; abundance: many; j_gene: TRBJ2-2; v_gene: TRBV28; CDR3nt: TGTGCCAGCAGTCGGGACAGGGGGACGGCCGGGGAGCTGTTTTTT; CDR3aa: CASSRDRGTAGELFF
d_gene: TRBD1; abundance: NA; j_gene: TRBJ1-5; v_gene: TRBV6-2/TRBV6-3; CDR3nt: TGTGCCAGCAGTTACGGGACAGGGGGCGTTCAGCCCCAGCATTTT; CDR3aa: CASSYGTGGVQPQHF
d_gene: NA; abundance: NA; j_gene: TRBJ1-6; v_gene: TRBV12-3/TRBV12-4; CDR3nt: TGTGCCAGCAGGTCGGGACTCCCGAATTTACCCCTCCACTTT; CDR3aa: CASRSGLPNLPLHF
d_gene: TRBD1; abundance: NA; j_gene: TRBJ2-7; v_gene: TRBV7-9; CDR3nt: TGTGCCAGCAGCTTTTTCCGGGACAGGGGGGTTTACGAGCAGTACTTC; CDR3aa: CASSFFRDRGVYEQYF
d_gene: TRBD1; abundance: NA; j_gene: TRBJ2-3; v_gene: TRBV28; CDR3nt: TGTGCCAGCAGTTTATATGCCGGGACAGTTGGCACAGATACGCAGTATTTT; CDR3aa: CASSLYAGTVGTDTQYF
d_gene: NA; abundance: NA; j_gene: TRBJ2-1; v_gene: TRBV27; CDR3nt: TGTGCCAGCAGCCGGGGCTTCAATGAGCAGTTCTTC; CDR3aa: CASSRGFNEQFF
d_gene: TRBD1; abundance: NA; j_gene: TRBJ2-7; v_gene: TRBV7-9; CDR3nt: TGTGCCAGCAGCGTAAACAGGGGTCACGAGCAGTACTTC; CDR3aa: CASSVNRGHEQYF
d_gene: NA; abundance: few; j_gene: TRBJ2-1; v_gene: TRBV28; CDR3nt: TGTGCCAGCAGTCCACATGACAGAGGGGCCTACAATGAGCAGTTCTTC; CDR3aa: CASSPHDRGAYNEQFF
d_gene: NA; abundance: NA; j_gene: TRBJ1-1; v_gene: TRBV30; CDR3nt: TGTGCCTGGAGTGTACGGAGGGTCGGAAACACTGAAGCTTTCTTT; CDR3aa: CAWSVRRVGNTEAFF
d_gene: NA; abundance: NA; j_gene: TRBJ2-3; v_gene: TRBV28; CDR3nt: TGTGCCAGCAGTCCAGGTACAGATACGCAGTATTTT; CDR3aa: CASSPGTDTQYF
d_gene: NA; abundance: NA; j_gene: TRBJ2-7; v_gene: TRBV6-5; CDR3nt: TGTGCCAGCAGTTCATACGGTAGCTCCTACGAGCAGTACTTC; CDR3aa: CASSSYGSSYEQYF
d_gene: TRBD2; abundance: NA; j_gene: TRBJ2-5; v_gene: TRBV11-2; CDR3nt: TGTGCCAGCAGCAGGACACCCGGGGGGGAGACCCAGTACTTC; CDR3aa: CASSRTPGGETQYF
d_gene: NA; abundance: few; j_gene: TRBJ2-7; v_gene: TRBV27; CDR3nt: TGTGCCAGCAGTTTATGGAACAGGGCTTCCTACGAGCAGTACTTC; CDR3aa: CASSLWNRASYEQYF
d_gene: NA; abundance: many; j_gene: TRBJ2-7; v_gene: TRBV6-6; CDR3nt: TGTGCCAGCAGTTGGGACAAATCCTACGAGCAGTACTTC; CDR3aa: CASSWDKSYEQYF
d_gene: TRBD1; abundance: many; j_gene: TRBJ1-1; v_gene: TRBV7-6; CDR3nt: TGTGCCAGCAGCTTACGGACAGGGGGATTCGGGAACACTGAAGCTTTCTTT; CDR3aa: CASSLRTGGFGNTEAFF
d_gene: NA; abundance: medium-sized; j_gene: TRBJ2-3; v_gene: TRBV7-9; CDR3nt: TGTGCCAGCAGCCCCTCGAGGTTCACAGATACGCAGTATTTT; CDR3aa: CASSPSRFTDTQYF
d_gene: NA; abundance: few; j_gene: TRBJ1-2; v_gene: TRBV5-6; CDR3nt: TGTGCCAGCAGTCAGGATGGGGACCTCACCTTC; CDR3aa: CASSQDGDLTF
d_gene: NA; abundance: few; j_gene: TRBJ1-1; v_gene: TRBV5-5; CDR3nt: TGTGCCAGCAGCTTCAGGGTGACGAACACTGAAGCTTTCTTT; CDR3aa: CASSFRVTNTEAFF
d_gene: TRBD1; abundance: NA; j_gene: TRBJ2-1; v_gene: TRBV7-9; CDR3nt: TGTGCCAGCAGCTCCCGACAGGGGTGGAATGAGCAGTTCTTC; CDR3aa: CASSSRQGWNEQFF
d_gene: NA; abundance: many; j_gene: TRBJ2-7; v_gene: TRBV6-1; CDR3nt: TGTGCCAGCATAGTGGATGGGAGGTCTCCCTCCTACGAGCAGTACTTC; CDR3aa: CASIVDGRSPSYEQYF
d_gene: NA; abundance: NA; j_gene: TRBJ1-2; v_gene: TRBV10-3; CDR3nt: TGTGCCATCAGTGAGCCTCCGGGAATCTATGGCTACACCTTC; CDR3aa: CAISEPPGIYGYTF
d_gene: NA; abundance: many; j_gene: TRBJ1-1; v_gene: TRBV20-1; CDR3nt: TGCAGTGCTAGCACGGGGGGACACACTGAAGCTTTCTTT; CDR3aa: CSASTGGHTEAFF
d_gene: NA; abundance: few; j_gene: TRBJ1-1; v_gene: TRBV18; CDR3nt: TGTGCCAGCTCACCCGAGCGGGGGCCCACTGAAGCTTTCTTT; CDR3aa: CASSPERGPTEAFF
d_gene: NA; abundance: NA; j_gene: TRBJ1-1; v_gene: TRBV12-3/TRBV12-4; CDR3nt: TGTGCCAGCAGTTTGGGGAACACTGAAGCTTTCTTT; CDR3aa: CASSLGNTEAFF
d_gene: NA; abundance: NA; j_gene: TRBJ1-2; v_gene: TRBV7-3; CDR3nt: TGTGCCAGCAGCTTGTCAGGGTACTATGGCTACACCTTC; CDR3aa: CASSLSGYYGYTF
d_gene: TRBD2; abundance: few; j_gene: TRBJ2-1; v_gene: TRBV6-2/TRBV6-3; CDR3nt: TGTGCCAGCAGTTACAGTAGCGGGGGTATATATGAGCAGTTCTTC; CDR3aa: CASSYSSGGIYEQFF
d_gene: NA; abundance: few; j_gene: TRBJ1-2; v_gene: TRBV29-1; CDR3nt: TGCAGCGTCTCAGGGGATTTCAACTATGGCTACACCTTC; CDR3aa: CSVSGDFNYGYTF
d_gene: NA; abundance: NA; j_gene: TRBJ1-3; v_gene: TRBV2; CDR3nt: TGTGCCAGCAGTGAAAACCCTTTCAACACCATATATTTT; CDR3aa: CASSENPFNTIYF
d_gene: TRBD2; abundance: NA; j_gene: TRBJ2-6; v_gene: TRBV15; CDR3nt: TGTGCCACCAGCAGCGGGGGGGCCTCTGGGGCCAACGTCCTGACTTTC; CDR3aa: CATSSGGASGANVLTF
d_gene: NA; abundance: few; j_gene: TRBJ2-1; v_gene: TRBV7-6; CDR3nt: TGTGCCAGCAGCTTATCTCCCCCACCTCTTGGCTACAATGAGCAGTTCTTC; CDR3aa: CASSLSPPPLGYNEQFF